Presented here are 21 T cell receptor beta chains from one specimen sequenced in a study of breast tumors, draining lymph nodes, adjacent tissues. TCRdb itself ran the multiplex PCR reads through MiXCR, one entry per CDR3 protein. The table has more than 200,000 distinct CDR3 sequences, around 32% seen once. Axillary draining lymph nodes of breast cancer patients supplied the node samples. The sample was axillary lymph node tissue. These receptor sequences come from a female donor with breast cancer. Some clones in this sample may be carry-over from other donors' samples.

A remark on this clonotype: The conserved phenylalanine or tryptophan is not found at the CDR3 terminus, so this likely reflects a read error. V is TRBV12-3 or TRBV12-4 and J is TRBJ1-2; TRBD1 aligns across 7 bases. The junction had 8 bases not matched to a gene; V was cut back by 9 bases and J by 4 bases. CDR3 length: 13 amino acids. The CDR3 loop reads CARGMTGLYGYTY. CDR3 DNA sequence: TGTGCCAGAGGGATGACAGGGCTCTATGGCTACACCTAC.

This clonotype was seen many times. The V call is TRBV7-9, the J call TRBJ1-5; D not certain. The CDR3 length is 12 residues. Trimming took off 4 bases at V and 7 bases at J, with 8 bases between the two ends. The germline V gene encodes CDR1 SEHNR and CDR2 FQNEAQ (reference sequence). The CDR3: CASSSMGQPQHF. The CDR3 bases are TGTGCCAGCAGCTCGATGGGGCAGCCCCAGCATTTT.

This clonotype appeared a few times. This may stem from a read error, because a much larger clone lies one nucleotide away. The V call is TRBV9, the J call TRBJ2-7, with 7 bases matching TRBD1. Germline V lookup: CDR1 SGDLS, CDR2 YYNGEE. The CDR3 has 14 residues. CDR3 protein: CASSVRIQGSEQSF. In DNA, the CDR3 is TGTGCCAGCAGCGTCCGAATACAGGGGTCCGAGCAGTCCTTC.

This clonotype was recorded at least ten times. V usage is TRBV9 and J usage is TRBJ1-4, with D hard to call. Germline V gives CDR1 SGDLS, CDR2 YYNGEE. Trimming cost V 4 bases and J 7 bases, with 17 bases left between them. CDR3 size: 15 residues. CDR3 sequence (DNA): TGTGCCAGCAGCCTCCGTGGGGTACTGGGTGAAAAACTGTTTTTT. This sequence encodes CASSLRGVLGEKLFF.

This clonotype was detected only a few times. A read error may be the cause here, since a much bigger clone is one base away. The chain couples TRBV7-8 to TRBJ2-1; 9 bases are a match to TRBD1. Germline lookup yields CDR1 SGHVS and CDR2 FQNEAQ. The CDR3 has 15 amino acids. This CDR3 is CASNPRTGVYNEQLF. The CDR3, as DNA: TGTGCCAGCAACCCACGGACAGGGGTCTACAATGAGCAGCTCTTC.

This clonotype was counted between two and nine times. A much more abundant neighbour one base away suggests this may be a read error. The J gene is TRBJ2-1, the V gene TRBV20-1; D not resolved. Germline CDR1 is DFQATT and CDR2 is SNEGSKA (reference sequence). The CDR3 is 12 amino acids. The chain's CDR3 is CSAREVYNEPFF. As DNA, the CDR3 is TGCAGTGCTAGAGAGGTATACAATGAGCCGTTCTTC.

This clonotype has at least ten counts. The V call is TRBV4-3, the J call TRBJ2-4, with 9 bases that match TRBD1. With V trimmed by 0 bases and J by 7 bases, 4 bases remained unmatched. Per the germline V gene, CDR1 is LGHNA and CDR2 is YSLEER. The CDR3 is made up of 15 amino acids. CDR3 sequence reads: CASSQDRTGANIQYF. In nucleotides, the CDR3 is TGCGCCAGCAGCCAAGATAGGACAGGGGCCAACATTCAGTACTTC.

The table lists this clonotype with many counts. The chain combines TRBV12-3 or TRBV12-4 with TRBJ1-3; D might be TRBD1 (5 bases). V was shortened by 2 bases and J by 4 bases, with 15 bases between the two germline ends. The CDR3 runs to 16 residues. The CDR3 reads CASSLYQGKRGNTIYF. The CDR3 coding sequence is TGTGCCAGCAGTTTATATCAGGGCAAAAGGGGAAACACCATATATTTT.

This clonotype was seen at least ten times. The chain has TRBV6-1 and TRBJ2-2, with 12 positions matching TRBD2. With V trimmed by 6 bases and J by 5 bases, 4 bases remained unmatched. The CDR3 is 15 residues long. CDR1 and CDR2 (germline): MNHNS, SASEGT. As DNA, the CDR3 is TGTGCCAGCAGACCGACTAGCGGGAGTACCGGGGAGCTGTTTTTT. This codes for CASRPTSGSTGELFF.

This clonotype was picked up many times. A read error is possible here, since a much larger clone lies one base away. The chain is built from TRBV7-2 and TRBJ2-3, with unresolved D. CDR1 and CDR2 from the germline V gene are SGHTA and FQGNSA. The length of the CDR3 is 14 residues. The CDR3 protein is CASSITSSTDTRYF. Here the CDR3 DNA reads TGTGCCAGCAGCATCACAAGTAGCACAGATACGCGGTATTTT.

This clonotype has ten or more counts. The chain joins TRBV2 to TRBJ1-2; 7 bases agree with TRBD1. The germline CDR1 and CDR2 sequences are SNHLY and FYNNEI. V lost 7 bases and J lost 3; bases outside the gene matches: 5. The CDR3 has 13 residues. The CDR3 nucleotides are TGTGCCAGCAAGAAAGGGGGCGACTATGGCTACACCTTC. Translated, it gives CASKKGGDYGYTF.

This clonotype was seen at least ten times. This chain links TRBV7-9 with TRBJ2-6; D perhaps matches TRBD2 (6 bases). V was shortened by 0 bases and J by 0 bases, with 15 bases between the two germline ends. CDR3 length: 19 residues. Germline assignment: CDR1 SEHNR and CDR2 FQNEAQ (reference sequence). The CDR3 here is CASSLAGGLVSSGANVLTF. The CDR3 DNA is TGTGCCAGCAGCTTAGCTGGGGGGTTGGTGTCCTCTGGGGCCAACGTCCTGACTTTC. Based on the CDR3 plus reference TRBV7-9 and TRBJ2-6, the full variable domain is DTGVSQNPRHKITKRGQNVTFRCDPISEHNRLYWYRQTLGQGPEFLTYFQNEAQLEKSRLLSDRFSAERPKGSFSTLEIQRTEQGDSAMYLCASSLAGGLVSSGANVLTFGAGSRLTVL.

CDR3 protein: CASSQEVTGDTEAFF. In nucleotides, the CDR3 is TGCGCCAGCAGCCAAGAGGTGACTGGGGACACTGAAGCTTTCTTT. This chain connects TRBV4-1 to TRBJ1-1, with unresolved D. V dropped 0 bases and J dropped 3 bases, with 11 bases sitting between them. Germline CDR1 MGHRA, CDR2 YSYEKL. There are 15 residues in the CDR3.

The V and J genes are TRBV9 and TRBJ1-1; D is uncertain. The CDR3 covers 15 residues. Germline CDR1 is SGDLS and CDR2 is YYNGEE. Deletions cut 4 bases from V and 1 base from J, with 14 bases between. The CDR3 coding sequence is TGTGCCAGCAGCCCGACCGGACTTGCGAACACTGAAGCTTTCTTT. Residues: CASSPTGLANTEAFF.

The sample holds many counts of this clonotype. V usage is TRBV27 and J usage is TRBJ1-2; D is unclear. The length of the CDR3 is 15 residues. Germline assignment: CDR1 MNHEY and CDR2 SMNVEV (reference sequence). Trimming cost V 8 bases and J 5 bases, with 21 bases left between them. CDR3 loop: CASGNLANLNYGYTF. The DNA of the CDR3 is TGTGCCAGCGGCAATCTGGCGAATCTCAATTATGGCTACACCTTC.

This clonotype was recorded at least ten times. The V gene is TRBV2, the J gene TRBJ2-6; TRBD1 agrees at 7 bases. V lost 1 base, J lost 0 bases, and 0 bases stayed unmatched. CDR3 length: 16 residues. Germline values: CDR1 SNHLY, CDR2 FYNNEI. The CDR3 nucleotides are TGTGCCAGCAGTGAAGAGGGGGCCTCTGGGGCCAACGTCCTGACTTTC. As protein: CASSEEGASGANVLTF.

There are a few counts of this clonotype. This rearrangement joins TRBV29-1 to TRBJ1-1, with D unclear. The germline gives CDR1 SQVTM, CDR2 ANQGSEA. V lost 7 bases and J lost 1, with 13 bases in between. This CDR3 has 13 amino acids. This chain's CDR3 is CSAKLGPNTEAFF. CDR3 DNA sequence: TGCAGCGCCAAGCTAGGACCGAACACTGAAGCTTTCTTT.

This clonotype has a handful of counts. A much larger clone lies one base from this, so it may be a read error. J is TRBJ2-3 and V is TRBV12-3 or TRBV12-4; 10 nucleotides line up with TRBD2. Losses at the gene ends were 3 bases for V and 2 bases for J; bases not matched to a gene: 8. This CDR3 spans 17 amino acids. The CDR3 region has the DNA TGTGCCAGCAGTTTCACTAGCGGGATGATTAACACAGATACGCAGTATTTT. Its translation is CASSFTSGMINTDTQYF.

This clonotype occurred many times. The V and J genes are TRBV19 and TRBJ2-3; 9 bases fit TRBD1. Germline CDR1 LNHDA, CDR2 SQIVND (reference sequence). Germline trimming cut 3 bases from V and 2 bases from J; bases unmatched to any gene: 3. The CDR3 covers 15 residues. CDR3 bases: TGTGCCAGTAGTATCCGGGACAGGGTCACAGATACGCAGTATTTT. Its translation: CASSIRDRVTDTQYF.

About this clonotype itself: Given the absence of the conserved phenylalanine or tryptophan at the CDR3 end, a read error is likely. The DNA is left out, because the CDR3 cannot be placed on it with certainty; the CDR3 is given as TCRdb lists it. The CDR3 protein is CASSFHYPGT. The chain combines TRBV7-6 with TRBJ1-3; TRBD1 was called by the table and not checked on the DNA. The CDR3 has 10 residues if both end residues are counted. Germline lookup yields CDR1 SGHVS and CDR2 FNYEAQ.

This clonotype has only one observation. The chain carries TRBV12-3 or TRBV12-4 and TRBJ2-5; D ambiguous. CDR3 length: 13 residues. V shed 6 bases and J shed 5 bases, with 13 bases lying between them. CDR3 region: CASSPRLGETQYF. CDR3 bases: TGTGCCAGCAGCCCGCGGCTCGGGGAGACCCAGTACTTC.